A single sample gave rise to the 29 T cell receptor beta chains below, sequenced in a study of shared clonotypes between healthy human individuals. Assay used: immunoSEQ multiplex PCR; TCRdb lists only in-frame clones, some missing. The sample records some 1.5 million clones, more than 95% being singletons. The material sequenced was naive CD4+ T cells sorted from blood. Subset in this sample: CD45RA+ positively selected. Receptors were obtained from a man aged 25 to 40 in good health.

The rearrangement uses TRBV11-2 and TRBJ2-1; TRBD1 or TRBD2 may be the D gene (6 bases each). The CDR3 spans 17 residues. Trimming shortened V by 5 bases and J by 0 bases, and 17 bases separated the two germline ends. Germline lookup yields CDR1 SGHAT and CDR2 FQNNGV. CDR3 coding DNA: TGTGCCAGCAGCACACATAGGGGGAGGTACTCCTACAATGAGCAGTTCTTC. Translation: CASSTHRGRYSYNEQFF.

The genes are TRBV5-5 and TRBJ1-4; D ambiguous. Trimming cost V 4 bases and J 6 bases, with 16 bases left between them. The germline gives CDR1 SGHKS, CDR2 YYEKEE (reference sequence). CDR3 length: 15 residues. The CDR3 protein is CASSNHADFDEKLFF. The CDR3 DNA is TGTGCCAGCAGCAACCACGCGGACTTTGATGAAAAACTGTTTTTT. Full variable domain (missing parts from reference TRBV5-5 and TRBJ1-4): DAGVTQSPTHLIKTRGQQVTLRCSPISGHKSVSWYQQVLGQGPQFIFQYYEKEERGRGNFPDRFSARQFPNYSSELNVNALLLGDSALYLCASSNHADFDEKLFFGSGTQLSVL.

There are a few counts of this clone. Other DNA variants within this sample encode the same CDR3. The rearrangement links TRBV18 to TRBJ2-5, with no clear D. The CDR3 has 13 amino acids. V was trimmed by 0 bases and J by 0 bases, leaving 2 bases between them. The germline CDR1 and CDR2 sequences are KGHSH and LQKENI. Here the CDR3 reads CASSPPNQETQYF. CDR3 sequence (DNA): TGTGCCAGCTCACCACCGAACCAAGAGACCCAGTACTTC. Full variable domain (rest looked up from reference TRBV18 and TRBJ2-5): NAGVMQNPRHLVRRRGQEARLRCSPMKGHSHVYWYRQLPEEGLKFMVYLQKENIIDESGMPKERFSAEFPKEGPSILRIQQVVRGDSAAYFCASSPPNQETQYFGPGTRLLVL.

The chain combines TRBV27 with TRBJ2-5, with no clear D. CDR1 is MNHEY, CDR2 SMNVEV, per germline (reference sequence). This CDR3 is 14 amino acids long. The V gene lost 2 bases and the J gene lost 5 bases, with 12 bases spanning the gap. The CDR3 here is CASSLKTPWETQYF. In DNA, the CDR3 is TGTGCCAGCAGTTTAAAGACGCCCTGGGAGACCCAGTACTTC.

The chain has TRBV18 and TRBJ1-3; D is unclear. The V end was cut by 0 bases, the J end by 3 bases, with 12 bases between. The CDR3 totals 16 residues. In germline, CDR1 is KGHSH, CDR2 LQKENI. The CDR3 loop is CASSPPKGLRGNTIYF. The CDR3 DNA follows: TGTGCCAGCTCACCACCAAAAGGGCTTCGTGGAAACACCATATATTTT.

CDR3: CASSVKTGPYPGELFF. The CDR3 DNA reads TGCGCCAGCAGCGTAAAGACAGGGCCTTATCCCGGGGAGCTGTTTTTT. The V gene is TRBV5-1, the J gene TRBJ2-2, with 7 nucleotides matching TRBD1. Germline V gene lookup returns CDR1 SGHRS and CDR2 YFSETQ. CDR3 length: 16 amino acids. The V and J ends lost 4 bases and 6 bases, in that order; junction bases with no gene match: 12.

The CDR3 reads CASSPGSYSNQPQHF. DNA for the CDR3: TGTGCCAGCTCTCCTGGATCCTATAGCAATCAGCCCCAGCATTTT. The chain recombines TRBV18 with TRBJ1-5; D call uncertain. Trimming stripped 6 bases from V and 0 bases from J, with 12 bases between. The CDR3 consists of 15 residues. Germline CDR1 KGHSH, CDR2 LQKENI.

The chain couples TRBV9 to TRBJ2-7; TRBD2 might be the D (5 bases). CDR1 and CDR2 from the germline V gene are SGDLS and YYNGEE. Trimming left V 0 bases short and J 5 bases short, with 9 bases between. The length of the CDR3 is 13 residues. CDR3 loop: CASSVVEGNEQYF. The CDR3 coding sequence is TGTGCCAGCAGCGTAGTTGAGGGCAACGAGCAGTACTTC.

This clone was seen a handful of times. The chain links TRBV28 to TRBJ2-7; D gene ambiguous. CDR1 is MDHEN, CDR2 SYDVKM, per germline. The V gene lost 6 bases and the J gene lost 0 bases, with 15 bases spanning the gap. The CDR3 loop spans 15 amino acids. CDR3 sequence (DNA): TGTGCCAGCAGCCCGATGGACCGAACCTCCTACGAGCAGTACTTC. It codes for CASSPMDRTSYEQYF.

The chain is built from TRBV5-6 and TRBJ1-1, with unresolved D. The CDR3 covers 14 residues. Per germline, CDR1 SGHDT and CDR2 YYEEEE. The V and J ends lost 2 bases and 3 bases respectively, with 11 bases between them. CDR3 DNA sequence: TGTGCCAGCAGCTTAGGTACGGCGGACACTGAAGCTTTCTTT. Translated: CASSLGTADTEAFF.

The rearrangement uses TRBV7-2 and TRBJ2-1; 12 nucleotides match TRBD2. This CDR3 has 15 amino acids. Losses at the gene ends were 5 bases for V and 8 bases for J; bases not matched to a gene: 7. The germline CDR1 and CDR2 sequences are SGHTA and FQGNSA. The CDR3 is CASSPLAGGVHEQFF. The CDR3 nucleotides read TGTGCCAGCAGCCCTCTAGCGGGAGGGGTCCATGAGCAGTTCTTC.

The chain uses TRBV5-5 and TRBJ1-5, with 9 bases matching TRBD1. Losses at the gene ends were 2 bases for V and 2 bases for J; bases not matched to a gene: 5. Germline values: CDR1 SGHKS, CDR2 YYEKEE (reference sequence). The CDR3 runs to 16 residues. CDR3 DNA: TGTGCCAGCAGCTTTCGGACAGGGGATGGCAATCAGCCCCAGCATTTT. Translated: CASSFRTGDGNQPQHF.

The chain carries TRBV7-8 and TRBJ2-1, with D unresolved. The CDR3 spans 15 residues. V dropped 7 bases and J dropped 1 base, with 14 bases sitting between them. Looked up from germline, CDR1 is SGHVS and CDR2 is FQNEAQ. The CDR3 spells CASTLVGGSYNEQFF. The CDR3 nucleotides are TGTGCCAGCACCTTGGTCGGTGGATCCTACAATGAGCAGTTCTTC. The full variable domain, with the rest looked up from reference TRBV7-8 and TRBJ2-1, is GAGVSQSPRYKVAKRGQDVALRCDPISGHVSLFWYQQALGQGPEFLTYFQNEAQLDKSGLPSDRFFAERPEGSVSTLKIQRTQQEDSAVYLCASTLVGGSYNEQFFGPGTRLTVL.

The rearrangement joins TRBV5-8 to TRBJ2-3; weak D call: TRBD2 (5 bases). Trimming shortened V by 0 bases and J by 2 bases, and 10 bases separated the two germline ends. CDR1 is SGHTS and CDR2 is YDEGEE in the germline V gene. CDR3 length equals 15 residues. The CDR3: CASSLARTFTDTQYF. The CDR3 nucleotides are TGTGCCAGCAGCTTGGCCAGGACTTTCACAGATACGCAGTATTTT.

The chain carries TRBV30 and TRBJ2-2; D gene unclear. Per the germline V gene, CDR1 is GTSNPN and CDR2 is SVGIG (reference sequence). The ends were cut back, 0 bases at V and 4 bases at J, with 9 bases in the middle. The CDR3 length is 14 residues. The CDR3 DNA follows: TGTGCCTGGAGTGTATGGGGTTTCACCGGGGAGCTGTTTTTT. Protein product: CAWSVWGFTGELFF.

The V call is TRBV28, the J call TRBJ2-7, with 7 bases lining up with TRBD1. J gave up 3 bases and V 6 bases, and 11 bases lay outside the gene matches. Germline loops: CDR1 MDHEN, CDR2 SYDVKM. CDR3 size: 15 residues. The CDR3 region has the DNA TGTGCCAGCAGCATACAGGGGACATTATACTACGAGCAGTACTTC. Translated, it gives CASSIQGTLYYEQYF.

Written as DNA, the CDR3 is TGTGCCAGCTCTCCGGGACAGAGACCCTACAATGAGCAGTTCTTC. This gives the protein CASSPGQRPYNEQFF. This chain uses TRBV18 with TRBJ2-1; 7 bases line up with TRBD1. The CDR3 has 15 residues. Germline values: CDR1 KGHSH, CDR2 LQKENI. V lost 6 bases and J lost 2; bases outside the gene matches: 7.

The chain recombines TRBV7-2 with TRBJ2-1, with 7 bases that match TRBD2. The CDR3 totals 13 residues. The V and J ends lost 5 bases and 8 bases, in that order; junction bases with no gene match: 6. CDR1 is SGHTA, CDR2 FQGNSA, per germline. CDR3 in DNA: TGTGCCAGCAGCCTAGAGCGGGGCTATGAGCAGTTCTTC. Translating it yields CASSLERGYEQFF.

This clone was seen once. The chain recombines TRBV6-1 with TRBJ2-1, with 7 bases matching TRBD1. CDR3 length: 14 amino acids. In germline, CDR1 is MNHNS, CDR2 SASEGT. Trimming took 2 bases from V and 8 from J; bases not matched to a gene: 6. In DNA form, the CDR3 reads TGTGCCAGCAGTGAATCGGACAGGTTTCATGAGCAGTTCTTC. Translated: CASSESDRFHEQFF.

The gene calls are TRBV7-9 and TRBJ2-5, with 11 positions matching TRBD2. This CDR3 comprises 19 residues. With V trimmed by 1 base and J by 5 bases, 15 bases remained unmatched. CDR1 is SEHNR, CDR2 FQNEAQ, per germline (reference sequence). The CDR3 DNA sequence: TGTGCCAGCAGCTTAGTTCCCGGGGGACTAGCGGACCTGGGGGAGACCCAGTACTTC. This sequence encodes CASSLVPGGLADLGETQYF.

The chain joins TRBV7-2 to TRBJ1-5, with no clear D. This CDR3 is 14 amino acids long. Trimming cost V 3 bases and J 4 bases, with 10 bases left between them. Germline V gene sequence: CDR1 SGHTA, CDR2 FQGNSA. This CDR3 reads CASSLVVGNQPQHF. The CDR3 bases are TGTGCCAGCAGCTTGGTAGTCGGGAATCAGCCCCAGCATTTT.

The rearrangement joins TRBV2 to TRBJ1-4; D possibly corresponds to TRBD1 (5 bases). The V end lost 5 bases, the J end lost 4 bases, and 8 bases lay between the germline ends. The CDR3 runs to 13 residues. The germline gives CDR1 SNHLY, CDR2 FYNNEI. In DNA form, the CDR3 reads TGTGCCAGCAGTACAGACAGTAATGAAAAACTGTTTTTT. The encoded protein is CASSTDSNEKLFF.

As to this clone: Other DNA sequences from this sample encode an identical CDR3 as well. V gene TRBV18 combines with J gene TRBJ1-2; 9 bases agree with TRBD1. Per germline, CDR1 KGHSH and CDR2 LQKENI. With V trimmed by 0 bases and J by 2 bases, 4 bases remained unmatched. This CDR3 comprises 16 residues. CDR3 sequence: CASSPPGQGANYGYTF. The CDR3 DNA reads TGTGCCAGCTCACCACCGGGACAGGGAGCGAACTATGGCTACACCTTC.

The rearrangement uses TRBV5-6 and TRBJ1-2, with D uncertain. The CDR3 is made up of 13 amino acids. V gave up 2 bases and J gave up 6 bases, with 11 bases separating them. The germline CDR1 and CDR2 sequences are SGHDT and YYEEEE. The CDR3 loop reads CASSFGQDDGYTF. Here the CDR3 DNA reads TGTGCCAGCAGCTTCGGCCAGGATGATGGCTACACCTTC.

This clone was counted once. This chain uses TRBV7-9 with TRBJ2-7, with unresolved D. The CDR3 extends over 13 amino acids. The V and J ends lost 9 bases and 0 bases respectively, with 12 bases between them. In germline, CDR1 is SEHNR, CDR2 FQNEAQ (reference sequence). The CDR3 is CASLSSPSYEQYF. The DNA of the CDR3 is TGTGCCAGTCTCTCGTCGCCCTCCTACGAGCAGTACTTC.

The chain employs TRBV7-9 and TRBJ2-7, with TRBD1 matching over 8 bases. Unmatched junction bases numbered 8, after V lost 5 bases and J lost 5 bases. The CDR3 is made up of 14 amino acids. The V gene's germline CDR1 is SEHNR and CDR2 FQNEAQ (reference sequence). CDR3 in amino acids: CASSRRQGRDEQYF. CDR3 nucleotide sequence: TGTGCCAGCAGCAGACGACAGGGGCGCGACGAGCAGTACTTC.

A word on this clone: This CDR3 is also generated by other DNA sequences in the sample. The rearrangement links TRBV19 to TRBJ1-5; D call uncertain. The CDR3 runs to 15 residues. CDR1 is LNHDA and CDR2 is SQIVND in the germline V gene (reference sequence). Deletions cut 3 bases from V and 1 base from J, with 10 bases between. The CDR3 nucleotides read TGTGCCAGTAGTATTGGTCAGGCCAGCAATCAGCCCCAGCATTTT. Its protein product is CASSIGQASNQPQHF.

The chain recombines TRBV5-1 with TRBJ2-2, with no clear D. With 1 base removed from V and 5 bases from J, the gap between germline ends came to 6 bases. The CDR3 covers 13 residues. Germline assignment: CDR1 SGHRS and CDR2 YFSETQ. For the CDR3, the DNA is TGCGCCAGCAGCTTGACCGAGACCGGGGAGCTGTTTTTT. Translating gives CASSLTETGELFF.

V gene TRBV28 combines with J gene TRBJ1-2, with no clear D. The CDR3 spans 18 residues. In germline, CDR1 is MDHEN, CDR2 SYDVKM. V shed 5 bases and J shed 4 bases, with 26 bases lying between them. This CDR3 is CASSPLLGSSIAPYGYTF. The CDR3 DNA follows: TGTGCCAGCAGTCCCCTGTTAGGCAGCTCCATTGCCCCCTATGGCTACACCTTC.